Sequencing of this TCR beta chain was carried out in a study of cytomegalovirus exposure and HLA in healthy donors. Whole-study context: Among around 180 million T cells, an earlier analysis found roughly 110 million unique TCR beta sequences. Findings of the study overall: Common viral pathogens were later found to be apparently linked to several of the most significant clusters.

CDR1 is SGHRS, CDR2 YFSETQ, per germline. Between the trimmed V and J ends, which lost 1 base and 0 bases, there was a span of 9 bases. The CDR3 covers 15 residues. With regard to this clone: Its specificity is not known.

With 60 Vbeta and 13 Jbeta primers, the PCR was carried out. Sequencing was performed with immunoSEQ multiplex PCR; in TCRdb, only in-frame clones are kept and a portion is missing. The sample consists of 200,000 or so clones, 81% of them appearing once. The origin of this receptor is a man aged 50 to 59 in good health and CMV-seronegative. This chain connects TRBV5-1 to TRBJ2-3; perhaps TRBD1 as D (6 bases). What was sequenced was PBMCs. The CDR3 is CASSLNGGSTDTQYF. Written as DNA, the CDR3 is TGCGCCAGCAGCTTGAATGGGGGCAGCACAGATACGCAGTATTTT.